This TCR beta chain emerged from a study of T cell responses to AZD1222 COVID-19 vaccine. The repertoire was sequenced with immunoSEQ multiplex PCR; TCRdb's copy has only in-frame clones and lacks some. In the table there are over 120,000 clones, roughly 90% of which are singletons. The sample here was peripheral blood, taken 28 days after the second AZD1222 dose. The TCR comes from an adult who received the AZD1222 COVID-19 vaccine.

CDR3 in DNA: TGTGCCAGCAGTGAGGAGGCGGGTTCGCCCCAGCATTTT. Translation: CASSEEAGSPQHF. The genes are TRBV2 and TRBJ1-5; no reliable D call. Germline V gene lookup returns CDR1 SNHLY and CDR2 FYNNEI. This CDR3 spans 13 amino acids. The ends were cut back, 3 bases at V and 9 bases at J, with 12 bases in the middle.